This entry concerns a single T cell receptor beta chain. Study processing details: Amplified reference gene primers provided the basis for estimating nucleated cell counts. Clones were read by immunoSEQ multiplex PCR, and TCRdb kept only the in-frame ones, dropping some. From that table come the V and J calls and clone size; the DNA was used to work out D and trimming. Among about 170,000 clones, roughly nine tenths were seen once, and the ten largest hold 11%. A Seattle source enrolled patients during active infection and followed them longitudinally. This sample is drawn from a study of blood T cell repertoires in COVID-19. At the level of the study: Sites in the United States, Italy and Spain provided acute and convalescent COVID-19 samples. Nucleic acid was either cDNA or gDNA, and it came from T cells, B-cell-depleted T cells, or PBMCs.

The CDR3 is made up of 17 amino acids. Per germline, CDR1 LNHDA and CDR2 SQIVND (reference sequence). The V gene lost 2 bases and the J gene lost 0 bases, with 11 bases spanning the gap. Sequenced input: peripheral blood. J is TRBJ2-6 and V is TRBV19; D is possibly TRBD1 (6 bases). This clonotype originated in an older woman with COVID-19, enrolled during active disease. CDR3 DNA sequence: TGTGCCAGTAGTATATCGACAGGTAGCTCTGGGGCCAACGTCCTGACTTTC. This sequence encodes CASSISTGSSGANVLTF.